These 17 T cell receptor beta chains were sequenced from one sample in a study of blood T cell repertoires in COVID-19. The method was immunoSEQ multiplex PCR; TCRdb's version includes in-frame clones alone and lacks a portion of them. The data contain 160,000 or so clones, 82% of them singletons. Sequencing was carried out using peripheral blood. These receptors were obtained from a woman between 70 and 85 years old with acute or convalescent COVID-19.

This chain links TRBV7-9 with TRBJ2-7, with D perhaps TRBD1 (6 bases). The CDR3 is 12 residues long. V lost 1 base to trimming and J lost 6 bases, with 7 bases between them. Germline V gene data show CDR1 as SEHNR and CDR2 as FQNEAQ (reference sequence). DNA for the CDR3: TGTGCCAGCAGCTTAGGAGGGGGCGAGCAGTACTTC. Encoded protein: CASSLGGGEQYF.

The chain joins TRBV11-2 to TRBJ2-7, with D hard to call. The CDR3 is made up of 15 amino acids. CDR1 and CDR2 from the germline V gene are SGHAT and FQNNGV. Deletions cut 3 bases from V and 3 bases from J, with 15 bases between. This CDR3 reads CASSFSGSGVYEQYF. In DNA form, the CDR3 reads TGTGCCAGCAGCTTTTCCGGGTCCGGCGTCTACGAGCAGTACTTC.

V usage is TRBV9 and J usage is TRBJ2-1, with D possibly TRBD2 on 5 matching bases. CDR3 size: 14 residues. V shed 2 bases and J shed 7 bases, with 13 bases lying between them. Germline CDR1 reads SGDLS; CDR2 reads YYNGEE. The CDR3 DNA sequence: TGTGCCAGCAGCGTGGGCGACCCGGGAAATGAGCAGTTCTTC. Translation gives CASSVGDPGNEQFF.

This clone turned up a few times. The rearrangement joins TRBV5-6 to TRBJ1-5; 8 bases fit TRBD1. The junction had 11 bases not matched to a gene; V was cut back by 1 base and J by 5 bases. The CDR3 totals 17 residues. Germline-derived CDR1 and CDR2 are SGHDT and YYEEEE. The DNA of the CDR3 is TGTGCCAGCAGCTTGATGGGCCAGGGGGCGGGGGATCAGCCCCAGCATTTT. Encoded protein: CASSLMGQGAGDQPQHF.

V and J are TRBV24-1 and TRBJ1-2, with TRBD1 matching over 10 bases. Trimming took 3 bases from V and 7 from J; bases not matched to a gene: 4. Germline CDR1 KGHDR, CDR2 SFDVKD. The length of the CDR3 is 14 residues. DNA for the CDR3: TGTGCCACCAGTGATCCGTGGACAGGGGGTGGCTACACCTTC. Translation gives CATSDPWTGGGYTF.

The J gene is TRBJ2-7, the V gene TRBV6-1, with 7 bases fitting TRBD1. This CDR3 region has 15 residues. The ends lost 2 bases at V and 4 bases at J; junction bases unmatched: 8. Germline V CDR1 and CDR2: MNHNS, SASEGT. The CDR3 here is CASSEYRTGTYEQYF. CDR3 bases: TGTGCCAGCAGTGAATACAGGACAGGAACGTACGAGCAGTACTTC.

DNA of the CDR3: TGCGCCAGCAGCCAAGACCCGACAGACAATCAGCCCCAGCATTTT. Amino acid sequence: CASSQDPTDNQPQHF. The V call is TRBV4-1, the J call TRBJ1-5, with D possibly TRBD1 on 5 matching bases. Trimming cost V 0 bases and J 3 bases, with 9 bases left between them. Germline CDR1 is MGHRA and CDR2 is YSYEKL. The CDR3 is 15 residues long.

V usage is TRBV5-1 and J usage is TRBJ1-1; 9 bases agree with TRBD1. V shed 4 bases and J 11 bases; nucleotides not matched to a gene: 12. The CDR3 extends over 14 amino acids. Looked up from germline, CDR1 is SGHRS and CDR2 is YFSETQ. CDR3 in DNA: TGCGCCAGCAGCATAGGAAACAGGGGGCCGATGGCTTTCTTT. The encoded protein is CASSIGNRGPMAFF.

This clone was counted between two and nine times. The chain has TRBV6-5 and TRBJ2-7, with 9 positions matching TRBD1. The CDR3 has 15 residues. V was pared by 6 bases and J by 3 bases, with 9 bases of the junction left unmatched. Germline CDR1 MNHEY, CDR2 SVGAGI. The CDR3 loop is CASRLSGTGLYEQYF. The CDR3 DNA reads as TGTGCCAGCAGACTCTCCGGGACAGGGCTCTACGAGCAGTACTTC.

The genes are TRBV28 and TRBJ2-5; 10 bases are a match to TRBD2. Germline V lookup: CDR1 MDHEN, CDR2 SYDVKM. J was trimmed by 0 bases and V by 4 bases; bases with no gene match: 5. The CDR3 runs to 16 residues. The CDR3 spells CASSSSGGTYQETQYF. Here the CDR3 DNA reads TGTGCCAGCAGTTCTAGCGGGGGCACGTACCAAGAGACCCAGTACTTC.

As for this clone: One end of the junction does not line up with germline, which may come from a read error. The chain links TRBV7-2 to TRBJ2-1; the D gene is possibly TRBD1 (5 bases). CDR1 and CDR2 (germline): SGHTA, FQGNSA. CDR3 length: 14 amino acids. The CDR3 sequence is CASSYQGSSNEQFF. The CDR3 DNA follows: TGTGCCAGCAGCTACCAGGGTTCCTCCAATGAGCAGTTCTTC.

This clone is a singleton in its sample. The chain carries TRBV27 and TRBJ2-1; 9 bases align to TRBD2. Germline loops: CDR1 MNHEY, CDR2 SMNVEV (reference sequence). This CDR3 contains 21 residues. Unmatched junction bases numbered 23, after V lost 4 bases and J lost 4 bases. The CDR3 DNA reads as TGTGCCAGCAGTTACAGCTTGGGGGGTAGGGGACTAGCTATTTTGTACAATGAGCAGTTCTTC. It is translated as CASSYSLGGRGLAILYNEQFF.

The chain couples TRBV20-1 to TRBJ2-1; D gene unclear. The germline V and J ends were trimmed by 3 bases and 5 bases, with 14 bases remaining between them. Looked up from germline, CDR1 is DFQATT and CDR2 is SNEGSKA (reference sequence). The CDR3 has 14 amino acids. DNA of the CDR3: TGCAGTGCTAGTCTGGCTAGTTGGGACAATGAGCAGTTCTTC. The encoded protein is CSASLASWDNEQFF.

The chain joins TRBV19 to TRBJ1-2; D may be TRBD1 (6 bases). Trimming took off 5 bases at V and 4 bases at J, with 11 bases between the two ends. The germline V gene has CDR1 LNHDA and CDR2 SQIVND (reference sequence). The CDR3 totals 13 residues. The CDR3, as DNA: TGTGCCAGTAGTTTGACAGGAGTCTATGGCTACACCTTC. This translates into CASSLTGVYGYTF.

The gene calls are TRBV5-4 and TRBJ2-3; 12 bases agree with TRBD2. The germline V gene encodes CDR1 SGHNT and CDR2 YYREEE (reference sequence). The CDR3 spans 15 residues. The junction had 1 base not matched to a gene; V was cut back by 3 bases and J by 2 bases. The CDR3 DNA is TGTGCCAGCAGCTCTAGCGGGAGGGCCACAGATACGCAGTATTTT. This encodes CASSSSGRATDTQYF.

The V and J genes are TRBV5-4 and TRBJ2-7; D unclear. Germline lookup yields CDR1 SGHNT and CDR2 YYREEE (reference sequence). V dropped 4 bases and J dropped 3 bases, with 11 bases sitting between them. CDR3 length: 13 residues. CDR3 in DNA: TGTGCCAGCAGCACGTCTCCCGGCTACGAGCAGTACTTC. It is translated as CASSTSPGYEQYF. Full variable domain (outside the CDR3, taken from reference TRBV5-4 and TRBJ2-7): ETGVTQSPTHLIKTRGQQVTLRCSSQSGHNTVSWYQQALGQGPQFIFQYYREEENGRGNFPPRFSGLQFPNYSSELNVNALELDDSALYLCASSTSPGYEQYFGPGTRLTVT.

This chain links TRBV28 with TRBJ1-4; 7 bases agree with TRBD1. J lost 5 bases, V lost 4 bases, and 4 bases had no gene match. The V gene's germline CDR1 is MDHEN and CDR2 SYDVKM. The length of the CDR3 is 14 residues. Written as DNA, the CDR3 is TGTGCCAGCAGTTCAGGCAGGGGGAATGAAAAACTGTTTTTT. It codes for CASSSGRGNEKLFF.